The 21 T cell receptor beta chains below all came from one sample that was sequenced in a study of cytotoxic CD8 clonotypes in ibrutinib-treated CLL. Only in-frame clones appear in the TCRdb table, and some are missing; sequencing was by immunoSEQ multiplex PCR. Among about 32,000 clones listed, roughly two thirds were seen once. The starting material was PBMCs, obtained at disease progression, from a patient treated with ibrutinib. The receptors derive from a human donor with chronic lymphocytic leukemia.

This chain connects TRBV7-8 to TRBJ1-5; D might be TRBD1 (5 bases). In germline, CDR1 is SGHVS, CDR2 FQNEAQ. CDR3 size: 18 residues. Trimming took 5 bases from V and 2 from J, leaving 22 bases between them. CDR3 loop: CASSPREYLEGRNQPQHF. The CDR3 DNA reads TGTGCCAGCAGCCCGCGCGAATACCTTGAGGGGCGCAATCAGCCCCAGCATTTT.

V is TRBV11-2 and J is TRBJ1-2, with 8 bases fitting TRBD1. The CDR3 is 15 residues long. The trim removed 5 bases at V and 4 bases at J, leaving 9 bases unmatched. Germline CDR1 SGHAT, CDR2 FQNNGV. CDR3 DNA sequence: TGTGCCAGCAGCCCCAGGACAGGGCCCAGCTATGGCTACACCTTC. Residues: CASSPRTGPSYGYTF.

The rearrangement uses TRBV5-1 and TRBJ2-3; D may match TRBD1 or TRBD2 (5 bases each). V lost 3 bases to trimming and J lost 4 bases, with 12 bases between them. The germline V gene encodes CDR1 SGHRS and CDR2 YFSETQ. The CDR3 has 14 amino acids. Here the CDR3 reads CASSWGSGSDTQYF. The CDR3 nucleotides are TGCGCCAGCAGCTGGGGGAGCGGCTCAGATACGCAGTATTTT. Full variable domain (remainder filled in from reference TRBV5-1 and TRBJ2-3): KAGVTQTPRYLIKTRGQQVTLSCSPISGHRSVSWYQQTPGQGLQFLFEYFSETQRNKGNFPGRFSGRQFSNSRSEMNVSTLELGDSALYLCASSWGSGSDTQYFGPGTRLTVL.

This sequence joins TRBV5-1 and TRBJ2-2; D may be TRBD1 or TRBD2 (6 bases each). Trimming shortened V by 4 bases and J by 5 bases, and 15 bases separated the two germline ends. The CDR3 is 15 residues long. Per the germline V gene, CDR1 is SGHRS and CDR2 is YFSETQ. Here the CDR3 DNA reads TGCGCCAGCAGCCGGGAGACCACAGGGACCGGGGAGCTGTTTTTT. Translating gives CASSRETTGTGELFF.

The genes are TRBV4-2 and TRBJ2-5, with D perhaps matching TRBD1 or TRBD2 (5 bases each). The CDR3 is 13 amino acids. The germline V gene encodes CDR1 LGHNA and CDR2 YNFKEQ. V was shortened by 5 bases and J by 7 bases, with 14 bases between the two germline ends. CDR3 sequence reads: CASSLAGAGTQYF. The CDR3 nucleotides read TGTGCCAGCAGCTTGGCCGGGGCAGGGACCCAGTACTTC.

The CDR3 DNA reads as TGCGCCAGTTTGGGGGGCAGGTTGAACACTGAAGCTTTCTTT. Translated: CASLGGRLNTEAFF. The J gene is TRBJ1-1, the V gene TRBV10-2, with D perhaps matching TRBD1 (6 bases). V lost 9 bases to trimming and J lost 0 bases, with 14 bases between them. In germline, CDR1 is WSHSY, CDR2 SAAADI. The CDR3 totals 14 residues.

The DNA for the CDR3 is TGCAGCGTTTCCCTCCAGGGGGAGGCTGAAGCTTTCTTT. Protein: CSVSLQGEAEAFF. The chain has TRBV29-1 and TRBJ1-1, with 7 bases that match TRBD1. This CDR3 spans 13 amino acids. The J segment lost 6 bases and the V segment lost 5 bases, leaving 9 bases of the junction unmatched. Germline V gene sequence: CDR1 SQVTM, CDR2 ANQGSEA.

The V gene is TRBV7-9, the J gene TRBJ1-2, with D hard to call. V was trimmed by 5 bases and J by 8 bases, leaving 18 bases between them. The germline V gene has CDR1 SEHNR and CDR2 FQNEAQ (reference sequence). This CDR3 contains 14 residues. The CDR3 region has the DNA TGTGCCAGCAGCCCGGCGACTGCGACTGACGGCTACACCTTC. Translating gives CASSPATATDGYTF.

The chain combines TRBV7-9 with TRBJ2-3; D tentatively reads TRBD1 or TRBD2 (5 bases each). Germline V gene lookup returns CDR1 SEHNR and CDR2 FQNEAQ (reference sequence). V lost 5 bases and J 4 bases, leaving 13 bases between the germline ends. There are 14 residues in the CDR3. The CDR3 spells CASSPVRDPDTQYF. The CDR3 DNA sequence: TGTGCCAGCAGCCCGGTCAGGGACCCAGATACGCAGTATTTT.

The rearrangement links TRBV11-2 to TRBJ2-6; D remains unclear. Germline-derived CDR1 and CDR2 are SGHAT and FQNNGV. The CDR3 length is 12 residues. V dropped 5 bases and J dropped 12 bases, with 11 bases sitting between them. The CDR3 DNA reads TGTGCCAGCAGCCCCCGCCGGATCGTCCTGACTTTC. Its protein is CASSPRRIVLTF.

The gene calls are TRBV19 and TRBJ2-1; tentative D call: TRBD1 (5 bases). V was trimmed by 0 bases and J by 10 bases, leaving 16 bases between them. The CDR3 is made up of 15 amino acids. CDR1 and CDR2 (germline): LNHDA, SQIVND (reference sequence). The DNA for the CDR3 is TGTGCCAGTAGTATAGATGGGGCGGACACCAGGGAGCAGTTCTTC. Translation: CASSIDGADTREQFF. The full variable domain, rest sourced from reference TRBV19 and TRBJ2-1, is DGGITQSPKYLFRKEGQNVTLSCEQNLNHDAMYWYRQDPGQGLRLIYYSQIVNDFQKGDIAEGYSVSREKKESFPLTVTSAQKNPTAFYLCASSIDGADTREQFFGPGTRLTVL.

The chain joins TRBV5-6 to TRBJ1-5, with TRBD1 as a possible D gene (5 bases). The CDR3 is 14 amino acids. Germline CDR1 is SGHDT and CDR2 is YYEEEE. V lost 2 bases and J 9 bases, leaving 15 bases between the germline ends. The CDR3 reads CASSLGVPGAPQHF. DNA for the CDR3: TGTGCCAGCAGCTTAGGGGTACCTGGTGCGCCCCAGCATTTT. Full variable domain (missing parts from reference TRBV5-6 and TRBJ1-5): DAGVTQSPTHLIKTRGQQVTLRCSPKSGHDTVSWYQQALGQGPQFIFQYYEEEERQRGNFPDRFSGHQFPNYSSELNVNALLLGDSALYLCASSLGVPGAPQHFGDGTRLSIL.

This chain links TRBV2 with TRBJ2-3; 7 nucleotides line up with TRBD2. This CDR3 has 15 amino acids. CDR1 and CDR2 from the germline V gene are SNHLY and FYNNEI. V shed 7 bases, J shed 2 bases, and the junction held 9 bases outside the gene matches. CDR3 sequence reads: CASTDSGVVTDTQYF. DNA for the CDR3: TGTGCCAGCACTGACAGCGGGGTAGTCACAGATACGCAGTATTTT.

The chain uses TRBV4-1 and TRBJ1-2, with D possibly matching TRBD1 (5 bases). V was clipped by 3 bases and J by 4 bases, with 12 bases between them. This CDR3 region has 14 residues. From germline, CDR1 is MGHRA and CDR2 YSYEKL. The CDR3 here is CASSQVGDLYGYTF. In DNA form, the CDR3 reads TGCGCCAGCAGCCAGGTGGGGGACCTCTATGGCTACACCTTC.

This clone is labeled medium-sized. The chain combines TRBV19 with TRBJ1-1; D uncertain. The CDR3 has 13 residues. CDR1 and CDR2 (germline): LNHDA, SQIVND (reference sequence). V lost 7 bases and J lost 4, with 13 bases in between. CDR3 DNA: TGTGCCAGTACCCCAAACGCGGGCACTGAAGCTTTCTTT. This gives the protein CASTPNAGTEAFF.

This clone occurred a few times. For the CDR3, the DNA is TGTGCCAGCAGCCAAGATGGGAACACTGAAGCTTTCTTT. This codes for CASSQDGNTEAFF. This rearrangement joins TRBV14 to TRBJ1-1, with D hard to call. Trimming removed 0 bases at V and 1 base at J, with 3 bases between. From germline, CDR1 is SGHDN and CDR2 FVKESK. The CDR3 has 13 residues.

The chain joins TRBV7-9 to TRBJ1-2, with D perhaps matching TRBD1 (6 bases). Trimming cost V 1 base and J 0 bases, with 6 bases left between them. CDR1 is SEHNR, CDR2 FQNEAQ, per germline (reference sequence). The CDR3 contains 14 residues. The chain's CDR3 is CASSLGTANYGYTF. As DNA, the CDR3 is TGTGCCAGCAGCTTAGGGACAGCTAACTATGGCTACACCTTC.

The chain combines TRBV25-1 with TRBJ2-5; D gene ambiguous. The CDR3 extends over 15 amino acids. Germline values: CDR1 MGHDK, CDR2 SYGVNS. V lost 1 base to trimming and J lost 5 bases, with 14 bases between them. CDR3 sequence (DNA): TGTGCCAGCAGTGAATGGGCCGGCGTAACGGAGACCCAGTACTTC. This sequence encodes CASSEWAGVTETQYF.

This clone appeared a single time. V usage is TRBV5-5 and J usage is TRBJ1-1, with unresolved D. V lost 4 bases and J lost 2, with 12 bases in between. The CDR3 consists of 14 residues. The germline CDR1 and CDR2 sequences are SGHKS and YYEKEE (reference sequence). This CDR3 is CASSLRTANTEAFF. As DNA, the CDR3 is TGTGCCAGCAGCCTGAGGACGGCAAACACTGAAGCTTTCTTT.

This sequence joins TRBV19 and TRBJ2-7; 11 nucleotides align to TRBD1. Per the germline V gene, CDR1 is LNHDA and CDR2 is SQIVND (reference sequence). With V trimmed by 5 bases and J by 3 bases, 6 bases remained unmatched. The CDR3 runs to 15 residues. CDR3: CASSSPGQGGYEQYF. The DNA for the CDR3 is TGTGCCAGTAGTTCCCCGGGACAGGGGGGCTACGAGCAGTACTTC.

V is TRBV4-2 and J is TRBJ2-4, with 10 bases matching TRBD1. The J segment lost 8 bases and the V segment lost 2 bases, leaving 9 bases of the junction unmatched. Looked up from germline, CDR1 is LGHNA and CDR2 is YNFKEQ. The CDR3 sequence is 16 residues long. The CDR3 DNA reads TGTGCCAGCAGCCAACGACAGGGGGCCGGCGTTGACATTCAGTACTTC. This gives the protein CASSQRQGAGVDIQYF.